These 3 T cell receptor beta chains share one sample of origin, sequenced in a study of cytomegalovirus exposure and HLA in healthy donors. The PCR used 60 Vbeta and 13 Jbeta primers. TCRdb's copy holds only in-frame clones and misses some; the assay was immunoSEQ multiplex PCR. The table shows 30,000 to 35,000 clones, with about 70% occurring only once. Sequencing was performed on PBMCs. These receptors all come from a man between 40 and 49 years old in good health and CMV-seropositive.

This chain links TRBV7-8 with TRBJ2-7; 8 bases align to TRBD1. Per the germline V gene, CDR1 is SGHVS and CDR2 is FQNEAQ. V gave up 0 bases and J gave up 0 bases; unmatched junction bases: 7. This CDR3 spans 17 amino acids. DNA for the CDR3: TGTGCCAGCAGCTTAGCCCCGACAGGGGATCCCTCCTACGAGCAGTACTTC. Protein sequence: CASSLAPTGDPSYEQYF. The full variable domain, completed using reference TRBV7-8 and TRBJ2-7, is GAGVSQSPRYKVAKRGQDVALRCDPISGHVSLFWYQQALGQGPEFLTYFQNEAQLDKSGLPSDRFFAERPEGSVSTLKIQRTQQEDSAVYLCASSLAPTGDPSYEQYFGPGTRLTVT.

DNA for the CDR3: TGTGCCAGCAGCGGACAGGCCCGTGACTACGAGCAGTACTTC. It specifies CASSGQARDYEQYF. The V call is TRBV2, the J call TRBJ2-5, with 7 bases identical to TRBD1. The J call may be mistaken, given a closer DNA end match to TRBJ2-7. Germline lookup yields CDR1 SNHLY and CDR2 FYNNEI. The CDR3 runs 14 residues.

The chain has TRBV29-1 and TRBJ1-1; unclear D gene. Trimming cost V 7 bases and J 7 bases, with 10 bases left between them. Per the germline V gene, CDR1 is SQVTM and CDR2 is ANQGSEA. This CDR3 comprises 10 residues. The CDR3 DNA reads TGCAGCGCGTACAATGTTGAAGCTTTCTTT. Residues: CSAYNVEAFF.